One and the same sample provided the 17 T cell receptor beta chains below, sequenced in a study of T-cell reconstitution after alpha-beta-depleted transplantation in children. The authors prepared the TCRbeta library with unique molecular identifiers. From the PCR reads, TCRdb called clonotypes with MiXCR, one entry per CDR3 protein. The sample holds about 230,000 distinct CDR3 sequences, approximately 10% seen once. The material was PBMCs, obtained before TCRalphabeta/CD19-depleted stem cell transplant. All receptors come from a child under three years old with acute myeloid leukemia, due to receive a stem cell transplant.

This clonotype was counted many times. This sequence joins TRBV5-1 and TRBJ2-3, with TRBD1 identical over 7 bases. The CDR3 sequence is 14 residues long. Unmatched junction bases numbered 5, after V lost 3 bases and J lost 4 bases. Germline V CDR1 and CDR2: SGHRS, YFSETQ. CDR3 loop: CASSSGTDPDTQYF. The CDR3 DNA follows: TGCGCCAGCAGCTCTGGGACAGATCCAGATACGCAGTATTTT.

This clonotype has ten or more counts. CDR3: CASSLNFDRGYNQPQHF. CDR3 sequence (DNA): TGTGCCAGCAGTTTAAATTTCGACAGGGGGTACAATCAGCCCCAGCATTTT. This rearrangement joins TRBV28 to TRBJ1-5, with 9 bases that match TRBD1. This CDR3 spans 17 amino acids. From germline, CDR1 is MDHEN and CDR2 SYDVKM. J lost 3 bases, V lost 2 bases, and 8 bases had no gene match.

This clonotype occurred many times. V and J are TRBV15 and TRBJ2-5; the D gene is possibly TRBD2 (6 bases). Per germline, CDR1 LNHNV and CDR2 YYDKDF (reference sequence). V shed 3 bases and J shed 1 base, with 9 bases lying between them. CDR3 length equals 14 residues. CDR3 bases: TGTGCCACCAGCAGGAATAGCGGCCAAGAGACCCAGTACTTC. This translates into CATSRNSGQETQYF.

The chain has TRBV28 and TRBJ2-7; 7 bases align to TRBD2. CDR3 size: 15 residues. CDR1 MDHEN and CDR2 SYDVKM come from the germline V gene. J was trimmed by 1 base and V by 7 bases; bases with no gene match: 10. The CDR3 DNA follows: TGTGCCAGCACCCAACCCCTAGCGGAATCCTACGAGCAGTACTTC. As protein: CASTQPLAESYEQYF.

This clonotype was picked up many times. The V gene is TRBV7-8, the J gene TRBJ2-7, with 9 bases lining up with TRBD2. The length of the CDR3 is 15 residues. With 3 bases clipped from V and 3 bases from J, the junction kept 6 bases outside the gene matches. CDR1 is SGHVS, CDR2 FQNEAQ, per germline. The CDR3 sequence is CASSFGKTSGYEQYF. Written as DNA, the CDR3 is TGTGCCAGCAGCTTCGGCAAGACTAGCGGCTACGAGCAGTACTTC.

A word on this clonotype: A much larger clone is a single base away; this may be a read error. The CDR3 protein is CASIRTVSTEAFF. CDR3 bases: TGTGCCAGCATCCGGACGGTGAGCACTGAAGCTTTCTTT. This chain joins TRBV11-1 and TRBJ1-1; no firm D call. The CDR3 covers 13 residues. Germline V lookup: CDR1 SGHAT, CDR2 FQDESV (reference sequence). Deletions cut 7 bases from V and 4 bases from J, with 13 bases between.

The table lists this clonotype with many counts. J is TRBJ2-5 and V is TRBV6-5; D perhaps matches TRBD1 (5 bases). The V and J ends lost 2 bases and 4 bases respectively, with 14 bases between them. CDR1 is MNHEY, CDR2 SVGAGI, per germline. The CDR3 is 15 amino acids. The chain's CDR3 is CASSYARQWGETQYF. DNA of the CDR3: TGTGCCAGCAGTTACGCCCGACAGTGGGGAGAGACCCAGTACTTC.

This chain uses TRBV7-3 with TRBJ2-1; TRBD2 might be the D (6 bases). This CDR3 is built from 13 residues. Germline V CDR1 and CDR2: SGHTA, FQGTGA. V was clipped by 5 bases and J by 5 bases, with 10 bases between them. The CDR3 bases are TGTGCCAGCAGCGCGGGACGGGACAATGAGCAGTTCTTC. Protein sequence: CASSAGRDNEQFF.

This clonotype was found a few times. For the CDR3, the DNA is TGCAGTGCTATTGGAAGATATCAGCCCCAGCATTTT. As protein: CSAIGRYQPQHF. The V gene is TRBV20-1, the J gene TRBJ1-5; D is undetermined. Between the trimmed V and J ends, which lost 4 bases and 5 bases, there was a span of 9 bases. Germline lookup yields CDR1 DFQATT and CDR2 SNEGSKA (reference sequence). CDR3 length: 12 residues.

This clonotype was detected a few times. The rearrangement uses TRBV7-3 and TRBJ2-1, with D possibly matching TRBD1 (6 bases). V was cut by 0 bases and J by 7 bases, with 16 bases left in between. Germline V CDR1 and CDR2: SGHTA, FQGTGA. The CDR3 is 16 residues long. CDR3 DNA: TGTGCCAGCAGCTTAACTAGGGCAGCCCAGGGGAATGAGCAGTTCTTC. This gives the protein CASSLTRAAQGNEQFF.

Ten or more counts support this clonotype. The chain employs TRBV7-8 and TRBJ1-5, with D unresolved. Trimming pared 0 bases from V and 1 base from J, leaving 10 bases between. The germline CDR1 and CDR2 sequences are SGHVS and FQNEAQ. The CDR3 is 16 amino acids. Written as DNA, the CDR3 is TGTGCCAGCAGCTTAGCGCGGGATAGGAGCAATCAGCCCCAGCATTTT. This encodes CASSLARDRSNQPQHF.

This clonotype was seen at least ten times. This chain uses TRBV11-2 with TRBJ2-1, with 10 positions matching TRBD2. CDR1 SGHAT and CDR2 FQNNGV come from the germline V gene. CDR3 length: 15 residues. After removal of 3 bases from V and 4 bases from J, the junction contained 3 bases not matched to a gene. DNA for the CDR3: TGTGCCAGCAGCTTGGGGACTAGCGAGTACAATGAGCAGTTCTTC. It codes for CASSLGTSEYNEQFF.

This clonotype occurred many times. The rearrangement joins TRBV7-2 to TRBJ2-1; TRBD2 matches at 12 bases. The CDR3 is made up of 16 amino acids. Germline V gene sequence: CDR1 SGHTA, CDR2 FQGNSA. V was pared by 1 base and J by 8 bases, with 6 bases of the junction left unmatched. The CDR3 protein is CASSLGGLAGFYEQFF. DNA for the CDR3: TGTGCCAGCAGCTTAGGGGGACTAGCGGGTTTCTATGAGCAGTTCTTC. The variable domain in full, with the rest retrieved from reference TRBV7-2 and TRBJ2-1, is GAGVSQSPSNKVTEKGKDVELRCDPISGHTALYWYRQSLGQGLEFLIYFQGNSAPDKSGLPSDRFSAERTGGSVSTLTIQRTQQEDSAVYLCASSLGGLAGFYEQFFGPGTRLTVL.

This clonotype has only a few counts. The V call is TRBV4-3, the J call TRBJ2-4; 8 bases are a match to TRBD2. Germline CDR1 reads LGHNA; CDR2 reads YSLEER. V shed 4 bases, J shed 1 base, and the junction held 6 bases outside the gene matches. The CDR3 length is 16 residues. The CDR3 protein is CASSRIGGGAKNIQYF. The CDR3 nucleotides are TGCGCCAGCAGCCGAATCGGGGGGGGGGCCAAAAACATTCAGTACTTC.

This clonotype has a count of ten or more. The chain couples TRBV5-1 to TRBJ2-5, with 11 bases matching TRBD2. CDR1 SGHRS and CDR2 YFSETQ come from the germline V gene. With 2 bases clipped from V and 3 bases from J, the junction kept 0 bases outside the gene matches. The CDR3 runs to 14 residues. The CDR3 is CASSLLAGEETQYF. The CDR3 DNA sequence: TGCGCCAGCAGCTTACTAGCGGGGGAAGAGACCCAGTACTTC.

At least ten counts were recorded for this clonotype. The V and J genes are TRBV20-1 and TRBJ2-5; D is undetermined. This CDR3 comprises 11 residues. Trimming pared 3 bases from V and 3 bases from J, leaving 5 bases between. Looked up from germline, CDR1 is DFQATT and CDR2 is SNEGSKA (reference sequence). The CDR3 region has the DNA TGCAGTGCTAGGGATGAAGAGACCCAGTACTTC. Translation gives CSARDEETQYF.

As for this clonotype: One base away lies a much larger clone, so this may be a sequencing read error. V usage is TRBV25-1 and J usage is TRBJ2-1; TRBD2 aligns across 9 bases. From germline, CDR1 is MGHDK and CDR2 SYGVNS. This CDR3 is 17 amino acids long. The CDR3 spells CPSNGIAGDGSYNEQFF. CDR3 nucleotide sequence: TGTCCCAGCAATGGGATAGCGGGAGACGGCTCCTACAATGAGCAGTTCTTC.